The 29 T cell receptor beta chains presented below share a single source sample, sequenced in a study of regulatory dendritic cells for organ transplantation (dated by TCRdb to the late 2010s). The library came from the immunoSEQ multiplex PCR assay. Here the immuneACCESS table is served through TCRdb, limited to in-frame sequences with V and J called. Missing clones are a known gap in these copies; in checked studies unresolved V genes cover under half, and the rest lacks a known reason. This sample is represented by about 12,000 clones; 79% of them were singletons. The ten biggest clones cover 0.9% to 1.2% of the sample. Sorted T cell subsets were CFSE-labeled and co-cultured for roughly 5 days with allogeneic regulatory or mature dendritic cells at a 1:10 DC:T ratio. These receptors have no identified antigens. The sample was naive CD8+ T cells from blood cultured with regulatory dendritic cells. According to the study, the label for this sample's cell subset or site signals: CD45RA+ naive T cells. The receptors come from a human donor in good health.

J is TRBJ1-2 and V is TRBV27; D remains ambiguous. Germline V gene data show CDR1 as MNHEY and CDR2 as SMNVEV (reference sequence). This CDR3 has 14 residues. Trimming removed 6 bases at V and 3 bases at J, with 14 bases between. The CDR3 loop is CASSRRHGDYGYTF. For the CDR3, the DNA is TGTGCCAGCAGCAGAAGACACGGGGACTATGGCTACACCTTC.

This clone was observed a few times. The J gene is TRBJ2-5, the V gene TRBV6-6; D remains unclear. The CDR3 is 12 amino acids. Germline V lookup: CDR1 MNHNY, CDR2 SVGAGI (reference sequence). Trimming took 9 bases from V and 2 from J, leaving 10 bases between them. The CDR3 coding sequence is TGTGCCAGTTTTGGCAGTCAAGAGACCCAGTACTTC. Protein sequence: CASFGSQETQYF.

The rearrangement joins TRBV7-8 to TRBJ2-7, with D perhaps matching TRBD2 (5 bases). Trimming pared 1 base from V and 0 bases from J, leaving 10 bases between. The CDR3 length is 15 residues. The germline V gene encodes CDR1 SGHVS and CDR2 FQNEAQ. The DNA for the CDR3 is TGTGCCAGCAGCTTAGAACTAGTCAGCTCCTACGAGCAGTACTTC. Encoded protein: CASSLELVSSYEQYF.

The genes are TRBV7-6 and TRBJ2-2; D is unresolved. Germline lookup yields CDR1 SGHVS and CDR2 FNYEAQ. Trimming stripped 2 bases from V and 3 bases from J, with 4 bases between. The CDR3 extends over 13 amino acids. The CDR3 DNA follows: TGTGCCAGCAGCTTAACGGACACCGGGGAGCTGTTTTTT. Amino acid sequence: CASSLTDTGELFF.

The rearrangement uses TRBV19 and TRBJ2-1, with 9 bases aligning to TRBD1. Germline-derived CDR1 and CDR2 are LNHDA and SQIVND (reference sequence). Trimming removed 3 bases from V and 7 bases from J; junction bases left unmatched: 4. The CDR3 spans 14 residues. CDR3 in amino acids: CASSMTGGNNEQFF. The CDR3 DNA is TGTGCCAGTAGTATGACAGGGGGAAATAATGAGCAGTTCTTC.

This clone was seen a single time. The chain links TRBV29-1 to TRBJ1-2; TRBD1 matches 7 bases. The germline CDR1 and CDR2 sequences are SQVTM and ANQGSEA. There are 12 residues in the CDR3. After removal of 3 bases from V and 5 bases from J, the junction contained 3 bases not matched to a gene. The CDR3 reads CSVEETGYGYTF. The CDR3, as DNA: TGCAGCGTTGAGGAGACAGGGTATGGCTACACCTTC.

This clone came up once. V usage is TRBV7-6 and J usage is TRBJ1-1, with TRBD1 identical over 12 bases. J gave up 3 bases and V 5 bases, and 10 bases lay outside the gene matches. In germline, CDR1 is SGHVS, CDR2 FNYEAQ. This CDR3 region has 17 residues. The CDR3: CASSLRTGQGAYTEAFF. Here the CDR3 DNA reads TGTGCCAGCAGCCTAAGGACGGGACAGGGGGCTTACACTGAAGCTTTCTTT.

This clone was seen only a few times. V is TRBV2 and J is TRBJ1-2; D not certain. The CDR3 contains 14 residues. Germline CDR1 reads SNHLY; CDR2 reads FYNNEI. Deletions cut 3 bases from V and 4 bases from J, with 12 bases between. The DNA of the CDR3 is TGTGCCAGCAGTGATATGCAGGAATTCTATGGCTACACCTTC. Its translation: CASSDMQEFYGYTF.

V and J are TRBV11-2 and TRBJ2-7, with 8 bases matching TRBD1. The CDR3 is 17 residues long. CDR1 is SGHAT, CDR2 FQNNGV, per germline. V lost 0 bases to trimming and J lost 3 bases; unmatched junction nucleotides: 10. CDR3 coding DNA: TGTGCCAGCAGCTTAGACCTTTCCAGGACAGGGCTCTACGAGCAGTACTTC. It codes for CASSLDLSRTGLYEQYF.

This clone has a single count. V and J are TRBV9 and TRBJ2-1, with D uncertain. The CDR3 runs 11 residues. The germline gives CDR1 SGDLS, CDR2 YYNGEE. V lost 8 bases and J 8 bases, leaving 11 bases between the germline ends. The DNA for the CDR3 is TGTGCCAGTGCATCCGGGTATGAGCAGTTCTTC. Translation: CASASGYEQFF.

V usage is TRBV5-4 and J usage is TRBJ2-7; possible D gene TRBD1, 6 bases. Germline CDR1 is SGHNT and CDR2 is YYREEE (reference sequence). This CDR3 has 16 residues. V lost 4 bases to trimming and J lost 5 bases, with 22 bases between them. CDR3 sequence (DNA): TGTGCCAGCAGCCGCTCCCCGGGACACTGGGACCACGAGCAGTACTTC. Its translation is CASSRSPGHWDHEQYF.

The V and J genes are TRBV5-6 and TRBJ2-7; D is possibly TRBD2 (6 bases). V shed 3 bases and J shed 1 base, with 17 bases lying between them. The germline CDR1 and CDR2 sequences are SGHDT and YYEEEE. The CDR3 covers 16 residues. CDR3 in amino acids: CASSSILPGASYEQYF. Written as DNA, the CDR3 is TGTGCCAGCAGCTCAATACTTCCGGGAGCTTCCTACGAGCAGTACTTC.

This clone was found a few times. V gene TRBV6-5 combines with J gene TRBJ1-5; no firm D call. The CDR3 is 16 residues long. Germline V CDR1 and CDR2: MNHEY, SVGAGI. Trimming stripped 4 bases from V and 0 bases from J, with 13 bases between. This CDR3 is CASSLGRPGSNQPQHF. In DNA, the CDR3 is TGTGCCAGCAGTTTGGGCAGGCCTGGTAGCAATCAGCCCCAGCATTTT.

The chain recombines TRBV29-1 with TRBJ1-2, with TRBD1 matching 10 bases. The CDR3 runs 14 residues. CDR1 is SQVTM and CDR2 is ANQGSEA in the germline V gene. The junction had 12 bases not matched to a gene; V was cut back by 7 bases and J by 7 bases. CDR3 loop: CSAPGTGEEFGYTF. The CDR3, as DNA: TGCAGCGCCCCCGGGACAGGGGAGGAATTTGGCTACACCTTC.

Here the CDR3 DNA reads TGCGCCAGCCTAATACTAGCGGGGGGGCCGGAGACCCAGTACTTC. Protein: CASLILAGGPETQYF. The V gene is TRBV5-1, the J gene TRBJ2-5; 13 nucleotides line up with TRBD2. The length of the CDR3 is 15 residues. Germline loops: CDR1 SGHRS, CDR2 YFSETQ. J was trimmed by 5 bases and V by 7 bases; bases with no gene match: 8.

The chain couples TRBV9 to TRBJ2-2; 10 nucleotides align to TRBD2. Germline CDR1 SGDLS, CDR2 YYNGEE. The CDR3 extends over 14 amino acids. V lost 4 bases, J lost 6 bases, and 3 bases stayed unmatched. The CDR3 sequence: CASSTSGGAGELFF. For the CDR3, the DNA is TGTGCCAGCAGCACCAGCGGGGGGGCCGGGGAGCTGTTTTTT.

This rearrangement joins TRBV5-6 to TRBJ2-3; 15 bases align to TRBD2. The CDR3 extends over 16 amino acids. Germline values: CDR1 SGHDT, CDR2 YYEEEE. The ends lost 2 bases at V and 4 bases at J; junction bases unmatched: 2. CDR3 coding DNA: TGTGCCAGCAGCTTTGGGACTAGCGGGGGGTCAGATACGCAGTATTTT. Its protein product is CASSFGTSGGSDTQYF.

In its sample, this clone was seen once. V is TRBV5-5 and J is TRBJ2-3, with 7 positions matching TRBD2. The CDR3 has 18 residues. J was trimmed by 5 bases and V by 4 bases; bases with no gene match: 19. Germline V gene lookup returns CDR1 SGHKS and CDR2 YYEKEE (reference sequence). CDR3 loop: CASSILPGPREEVDTQYF. In DNA form, the CDR3 reads TGTGCCAGCAGCATACTACCGGGACCCCGGGAGGAGGTAGATACGCAGTATTTT.

The chain uses TRBV7-9 and TRBJ2-5, with 10 nucleotides matching TRBD1. V lost 10 bases to trimming and J lost 5 bases; unmatched junction nucleotides: 7. This CDR3 spans 13 amino acids. Germline CDR1 is SEHNR and CDR2 is FQNEAQ (reference sequence). CDR3 DNA sequence: TGTGCCATTCCGACAGGGGGCAGGGAGACCCAGTACTTC. Protein: CAIPTGGRETQYF.

This clone appeared a single time. V is TRBV6-5 and J is TRBJ2-1, with D unclear. V was cut by 2 bases and J by 9 bases, with 8 bases left in between. CDR1 and CDR2 (germline): MNHEY, SVGAGI. CDR3 size: 12 residues. CDR3 protein: CASSYITGEQFF. CDR3 nucleotide sequence: TGTGCCAGCAGTTACATAACCGGTGAGCAGTTCTTC.

V and J are TRBV18 and TRBJ2-5, with 8 bases aligning to TRBD2. Germline V lookup: CDR1 KGHSH, CDR2 LQKENI. V dropped 3 bases and J dropped 3; count of bases not matched to a gene: 9. This CDR3 spans 16 amino acids. The CDR3 loop is CASSPGPAGVKETQYF. The CDR3 DNA reads TGTGCCAGCTCACCGGGCCCAGCGGGGGTTAAAGAGACCCAGTACTTC.

V gene TRBV7-8 combines with J gene TRBJ2-3, with a weak D call TRBD2 (6 bases). Germline V gives CDR1 SGHVS, CDR2 FQNEAQ. V was clipped by 3 bases and J by 1 base, with 11 bases between them. The CDR3 has 15 residues. For the CDR3, the DNA is TGTGCCAGCAGCTTCGGGTTAGCGGGCACAGATACGCAGTATTTT. It codes for CASSFGLAGTDTQYF.

This clone was seen a few times. This chain links TRBV4-1 with TRBJ2-7; D remains ambiguous. The CDR3 extends over 13 amino acids. Between the trimmed V and J ends, which lost 0 bases and 3 bases, there was a span of 6 bases. Germline assignment: CDR1 MGHRA and CDR2 YSYEKL. CDR3 in amino acids: CASSQELVYEQYF. The CDR3 bases are TGCGCCAGCAGCCAAGAATTAGTCTACGAGCAGTACTTC.

V gene TRBV13 combines with J gene TRBJ1-2, with D perhaps matching TRBD1 (5 bases). With 0 bases removed from V and 1 base from J, the gap between germline ends came to 15 bases. Germline CDR1 and CDR2: PRHDT and FYEKMQ (reference sequence). This CDR3 has 17 amino acids. The chain's CDR3 is CASSLGLRGSDNYGYTF. The CDR3 coding sequence is TGTGCCAGCAGCTTAGGTCTAAGGGGTAGTGATAACTATGGCTACACCTTC.

This rearrangement joins TRBV19 to TRBJ1-5; TRBD1 aligns across 7 bases. Trimming cost V 7 bases and J 3 bases; bases outside gene matches: 18. The CDR3 has 18 residues. Germline CDR1 and CDR2: LNHDA and SQIVND (reference sequence). The CDR3 DNA reads as TGTGCCAGTAACTCACCTGGGGTGACAGGGCAGGTCAATCAGCCCCAGCATTTT. Amino acid sequence: CASNSPGVTGQVNQPQHF.

The chain uses TRBV5-1 and TRBJ2-1; 13 nucleotides agree with TRBD2. Germline V gene lookup returns CDR1 SGHRS and CDR2 YFSETQ. J was trimmed by 8 bases and V by 4 bases; bases with no gene match: 6. The CDR3 length is 15 residues. This CDR3 is CASSPTSGGAHEQFF. CDR3 nucleotides: TGCGCCAGCAGCCCAACTAGCGGGGGGGCCCATGAGCAGTTCTTC.

This clone was recorded once. The chain uses TRBV10-3 and TRBJ2-7; 9 bases align to TRBD1. Germline-derived CDR1 and CDR2 are ENHRY and SYGVKD. V shed 0 bases, J shed 1 base, and the junction held 1 base outside the gene matches. The CDR3 contains 15 residues. CDR3 protein: CAISESGTGSYEQYF. The DNA for the CDR3 is TGTGCCATCAGTGAGTCCGGGACAGGGTCCTACGAGCAGTACTTC.

The chain couples TRBV5-1 to TRBJ2-7, with TRBD1 matching over 9 bases. Germline V CDR1 and CDR2: SGHRS, YFSETQ. The CDR3 has 16 residues. The V gene end was trimmed by 1 base and the J gene end by 3 bases; junction bases not matched to a gene: 8. CDR3 residues: CASSLSTGTGHYEQYF. The DNA for the CDR3 is TGCGCCAGCAGCTTGTCCACCGGGACAGGGCACTACGAGCAGTACTTC.

The J gene is TRBJ2-1, the V gene TRBV4-3; 8 bases fit TRBD2. The junction had 9 bases not matched to a gene; V was cut back by 4 bases and J by 7 bases. CDR3 size: 15 residues. Germline V gene lookup returns CDR1 LGHNA and CDR2 YSLEER. CDR3 region: CASSLREGFGNEQFF. The CDR3 bases are TGCGCCAGCAGCCTTCGGGAGGGGTTTGGTAATGAGCAGTTCTTC.